These 8 T cell receptor beta chains share one sample of origin, sequenced in a study of CD8 T cells in ankylosing spondylitis. Study findings and constraints: About 8 highly homologous variants made up a TCR beta motif, and this motif appeared characteristic of ankylosing spondylitis blood.

TCRdb passed the 5' RACE reads through MiXCR, listing each CDR3 protein once. Of 350,000 or so distinct CDR3 sequences in the sample, less than 9.5% were seen once. Antigen specificity for these receptors is unknown. The sample was blood, either unsorted or a sorted T cell fraction (not recorded which). These receptors all stem from a male donor with ankylosing spondylitis.

This chain joins TRBV3-1 and TRBJ1-1; 9 positions match TRBD1. This CDR3 region has 16 residues. Trimming took 2 bases from V and 3 from J; bases not matched to a gene: 7. Germline V gene lookup returns CDR1 LGHDT and CDR2 YNNKEL (reference sequence). For the CDR3, the DNA is TGTGCCAGCAGCCAAACAGGGGGCGCGTTCGACACTGAAGCTTTCTTT. Translated: CASSQTGGAFDTEAFF.

V is TRBV9 and J is TRBJ2-2, with 14 nucleotides matching TRBD2. With V trimmed by 0 bases and J by 5 bases, 9 bases remained unmatched. The CDR3 consists of 19 residues. The germline gives CDR1 SGDLS, CDR2 YYNGEE. CDR3 sequence: CASSVGGTSGSAATGELFF. The CDR3 region has the DNA TGTGCCAGCAGCGTAGGAGGGACTAGCGGGAGCGCAGCTACCGGGGAGCTGTTTTTT.

This chain joins TRBV11-1 and TRBJ2-3; D not resolved. This CDR3 is 13 amino acids long. Trimming took off 4 bases at V and 5 bases at J, with 10 bases between the two ends. The germline CDR1 and CDR2 sequences are SGHAT and FQDESV (reference sequence). CDR3 bases: TGTGCCAGCAGCTCAGGTCGTGGAGATACGCAGTATTTT. This encodes CASSSGRGDTQYF.

The V gene is TRBV20-1, the J gene TRBJ2-1; tentatively, D is TRBD1 or TRBD2 (5 bases each). Germline V lookup: CDR1 DFQATT, CDR2 SNEGSKA (reference sequence). This CDR3 spans 13 amino acids. The V end lost 5 bases, the J end lost 9 bases, and 17 bases lay between the germline ends. CDR3 residues: CSAGNPWGSEQFF. In DNA, the CDR3 is TGCAGTGCTGGCAACCCCTGGGGGAGTGAGCAGTTCTTC.

This clonotype was observed a few times. V and J are TRBV11-2 and TRBJ1-5; D possibly corresponds to TRBD1 (6 bases). The CDR3 runs 14 residues. Trimming left V 0 bases short and J 5 bases short, with 8 bases between. Per the germline V gene, CDR1 is SGHAT and CDR2 is FQNNGV. CDR3 DNA sequence: TGTGCCAGCAGCTTAGAGAGGGGGGATCAGCCCCAGCATTTT. Translation gives CASSLERGDQPQHF.

This clonotype was detected only a few times. The J gene is TRBJ2-3, the V gene TRBV5-1; D is perhaps TRBD2 (5 bases). The CDR3 totals 14 residues. Germline assignment: CDR1 SGHRS and CDR2 YFSETQ. The V end was cut by 2 bases, the J end by 8 bases, with 15 bases between. CDR3 in DNA: TGCGCCAGCAGCTTTGGCCGAGACGAGGGTACGCAGTATTTT. Protein: CASSFGRDEGTQYF.

Only a few counts were recorded for this clonotype. The chain joins TRBV6-2 or TRBV6-3 to TRBJ2-3; D unclear. This CDR3 is 16 amino acids long. Trimming cost V 4 bases and J 2 bases, with 16 bases left between them. CDR1 MNHEY and CDR2 SVGEGT come from the germline V gene. CDR3 residues: CASSFFVGSATDTQYF. CDR3 nucleotide sequence: TGTGCCAGCAGTTTCTTTGTCGGATCGGCCACAGATACGCAGTATTTT.

This clonotype was detected a few times. This chain joins TRBV4-2 and TRBJ1-1; D not resolved. V lost 1 base to trimming and J lost 3 bases, with 15 bases between them. The CDR3 sequence is 16 residues long. The germline V gene has CDR1 LGHNA and CDR2 YNFKEQ. The CDR3 DNA reads TGTGCCAGCAGCCAAGGGCGACGACCTCTGGACACTGAAGCTTTCTTT. Its protein product is CASSQGRRPLDTEAFF.